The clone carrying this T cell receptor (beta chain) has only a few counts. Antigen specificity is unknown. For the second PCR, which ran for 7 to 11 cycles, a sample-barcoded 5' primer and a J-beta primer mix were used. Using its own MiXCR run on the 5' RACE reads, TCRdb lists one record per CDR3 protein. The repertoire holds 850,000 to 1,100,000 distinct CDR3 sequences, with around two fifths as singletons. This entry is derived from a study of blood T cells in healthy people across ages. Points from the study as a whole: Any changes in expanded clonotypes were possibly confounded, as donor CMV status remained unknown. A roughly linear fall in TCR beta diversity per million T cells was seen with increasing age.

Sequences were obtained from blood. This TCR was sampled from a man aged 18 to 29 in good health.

Here the CDR3 DNA reads TGTGCCAGCAGTGACAATCAGCCCCAGCATTTT. It encodes CASSDNQPQHF. The gene calls are TRBV6-1 and TRBJ1-5, with no clear D. CDR3 length: 11 amino acids. Germline V gene lookup returns CDR1 MNHNS and CDR2 SASEGT. V lost 3 bases and J lost 3, with 0 bases in between.